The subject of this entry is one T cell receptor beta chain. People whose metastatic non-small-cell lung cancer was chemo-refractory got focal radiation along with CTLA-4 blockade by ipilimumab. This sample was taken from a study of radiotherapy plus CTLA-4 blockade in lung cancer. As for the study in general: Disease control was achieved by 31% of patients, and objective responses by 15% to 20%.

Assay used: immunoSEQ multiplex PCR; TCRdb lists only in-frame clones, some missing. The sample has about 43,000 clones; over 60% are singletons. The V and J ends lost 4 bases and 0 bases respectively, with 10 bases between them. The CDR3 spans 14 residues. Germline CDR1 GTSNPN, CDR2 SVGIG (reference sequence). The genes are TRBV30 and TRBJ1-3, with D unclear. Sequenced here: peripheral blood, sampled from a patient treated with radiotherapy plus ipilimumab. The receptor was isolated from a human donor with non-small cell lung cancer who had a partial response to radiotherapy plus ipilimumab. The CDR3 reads CAWTAGSSGNTIYF. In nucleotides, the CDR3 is TGTGCCTGGACAGCGGGGAGCTCTGGAAACACCATATATTTT.